Listed below are T cell receptor beta chains from one sample, sequenced in a study of Ad26.COV2.S vaccination and SARS-CoV-2 variants. TCRdb keeps only in-frame clones here, not all; method: immunoSEQ multiplex PCR. The repertoire consists of some 370,000 clones, with under 90% occurring once and the leading ten covering around 7.3%. The material sequenced was peripheral blood, taken in a trial of Ad26.COV2.S vaccine versus placebo. The receptors come from a person aged 18-65 years who received the Ad26.COV2.S COVID-19 vaccine or a placebo. The CDR3 runs from the conserved cysteine through the conserved F or W. Fields, in order: J gene, V gene, D gene, CDR3 length, clone size, CDR3 DNA, CDR3 protein. A D gene is named only where the DNA matches it firmly. Rows may omit the clone size; those that give it use once, few, many or a size class.

j_gene: TRBJ1-5; v_gene: TRBV12-3/TRBV12-4; d_gene: -; len: 12; abundance: few; CDR3nt: TGTGCCAGCAGTAATGGAAATCAGCCCCAGCATTTT; CDR3aa: CASSNGNQPQHF
j_gene: TRBJ1-1; v_gene: TRBV3-1/TRBV3-2; d_gene: TRBD1; len: 15; abundance: -; CDR3nt: TGTGCCAGCAGCCGCACCAGACAGGGGGCGTCGGAAGCTTTCTTT; CDR3aa: CASSRTRQGASEAFF
j_gene: TRBJ2-5; v_gene: TRBV2; d_gene: -; len: 13; abundance: -; CDR3nt: TGTGCCAGCAGGGGTCCTATGGAAGAGACCCAGTACTTC; CDR3aa: CASRGPMEETQYF
j_gene: TRBJ2-5; v_gene: TRBV6-1; d_gene: TRBD2; len: 16; abundance: -; CDR3nt: TGTGCCAGCAGTGAAAGACTAGCGGCCCTCTGGGAGACCCAGTACTTC; CDR3aa: CASSERLAALWETQYF
j_gene: TRBJ1-2; v_gene: TRBV15; d_gene: -; len: 14; abundance: -; CDR3nt: TGTGCCACCAGCAGAGATGAGGGCCATTATGGCTACACCTTC; CDR3aa: CATSRDEGHYGYTF
j_gene: TRBJ1-1; v_gene: TRBV2; d_gene: -; len: 13; abundance: -; CDR3nt: TGTGCCACCGCCGAGGGGGGCAACACTGAAGCTTTCTTT; CDR3aa: CATAEGGNTEAFF
j_gene: TRBJ2-3; v_gene: TRBV29-1; d_gene: TRBD2; len: 16; abundance: many; CDR3nt: TGCAGCGTTACCGGGACTAGCGGGAGGGTGACAGATACGCAGTATTTT; CDR3aa: CSVTGTSGRVTDTQYF
j_gene: TRBJ2-5; v_gene: TRBV11-2; d_gene: TRBD2; len: 20; abundance: -; CDR3nt: TGTGCCAGCAGCTTAGAGGGTGTTTGGCTAGCGGGAGGGAAGGGAGAGACCCAGTACTTC; CDR3aa: CASSLEGVWLAGGKGETQYF
j_gene: TRBJ2-3; v_gene: TRBV7-8; d_gene: TRBD1; len: 16; abundance: -; CDR3nt: TGTGCCAGCAGCTTTACCGGGGCAGGGGGATTAGATACGCAGTATTTT; CDR3aa: CASSFTGAGGLDTQYF
j_gene: TRBJ1-1; v_gene: TRBV7-9; d_gene: -; len: 14; abundance: -; CDR3nt: TGTGCCAGCAGCCCCCCGGGCCACGACACTGAAGCTTTCTTT; CDR3aa: CASSPPGHDTEAFF
j_gene: TRBJ2-7; v_gene: TRBV11-2; d_gene: TRBD1; len: 14; abundance: -; CDR3nt: TGTGCCAGCAGCTCCACAGGGGGCGCGGACGAGCAGTACTTC; CDR3aa: CASSSTGGADEQYF
j_gene: TRBJ2-3; v_gene: TRBV11-2; d_gene: TRBD2; len: 17; abundance: -; CDR3nt: TGTGCCAGCAGCTTAAATCCTAGCGGGGGAAGCACAGATACGCAGTATTTT; CDR3aa: CASSLNPSGGSTDTQYF
j_gene: TRBJ2-7; v_gene: TRBV4-2; d_gene: TRBD2; len: 15; abundance: once; CDR3nt: TGTGCCAGCAGCCGGGGGACTAGCGGGTATGATGAGCAGTACTTC; CDR3aa: CASSRGTSGYDEQYF
j_gene: TRBJ2-1; v_gene: TRBV11-3; d_gene: -; len: 14; abundance: -; CDR3nt: TGTGCCAGCAGCTTGGGAGGATCCTACAATGAGCAGTTCTTC; CDR3aa: CASSLGGSYNEQFF
j_gene: TRBJ2-7; v_gene: TRBV4-1; d_gene: TRBD2; len: 16; abundance: -; CDR3nt: TGCGCCAGCAGCCAAGTAGCGGGGGCCCGCTCCTACGAGCAGTACTTC; CDR3aa: CASSQVAGARSYEQYF
j_gene: TRBJ2-3; v_gene: TRBV14; d_gene: TRBD2; len: 14; abundance: -; CDR3nt: TGTGCCAGCAGCCAGAAAACTAGCGGGGGAACGCAGTATTTT; CDR3aa: CASSQKTSGGTQYF
j_gene: TRBJ1-2; v_gene: TRBV24-1; d_gene: -; len: 12; abundance: -; CDR3nt: TGTGCCACGGGGGACCAACTCTATGGCTACACCTTC; CDR3aa: CATGDQLYGYTF
j_gene: TRBJ1-5; v_gene: TRBV4-2; d_gene: -; len: 15; abundance: once; CDR3nt: TGTGCCAGCAGCCAAGGGGCTAATAGCAATCAGCCCCAGCATTTT; CDR3aa: CASSQGANSNQPQHF
j_gene: TRBJ2-1; v_gene: TRBV20-1; d_gene: -; len: 12; abundance: -; CDR3nt: TGCAGTGCTAGTTCTGGCTACAATGAGCAGTTCTTC; CDR3aa: CSASSGYNEQFF
j_gene: TRBJ2-7; v_gene: TRBV28; d_gene: TRBD1; len: 16; abundance: once; CDR3nt: TGTGCCAGCAGTTTTCGCCCCTCGGGACAGCACTACGAGCAGTACTTC; CDR3aa: CASSFRPSGQHYEQYF
j_gene: TRBJ2-7; v_gene: TRBV5-1; d_gene: -; len: 12; abundance: -; CDR3nt: TGCGCCAGCGGGGAGAGCTCCTACGAGCAGTACTTC; CDR3aa: CASGESSYEQYF
j_gene: TRBJ1-2; v_gene: TRBV5-1; d_gene: -; len: 12; abundance: -; CDR3nt: TGCGCCAGCAGCCGACGGAGGGTTGGCTACACCTTC; CDR3aa: CASSRRRVGYTF
j_gene: TRBJ1-2; v_gene: TRBV18; d_gene: -; len: 16; abundance: once; CDR3nt: TGTGCCAGCTCACCCGGACCGGGACGTCGGGGCTATGGCTACACCTTC; CDR3aa: CASSPGPGRRGYGYTF
j_gene: TRBJ2-1; v_gene: TRBV7-9; d_gene: -; len: 16; abundance: -; CDR3nt: TGTGCCAGCAGCTTAATCGGGAGACACTCGTCGGATGAGCAGTTCTTC; CDR3aa: CASSLIGRHSSDEQFF
j_gene: TRBJ1-2; v_gene: TRBV6-5; d_gene: -; len: 12; abundance: -; CDR3nt: TGTGCCAGCACCCACCGGGGCTACGGCTACACCTTC; CDR3aa: CASTHRGYGYTF
j_gene: TRBJ1-5; v_gene: TRBV21-1; d_gene: -; len: 13; abundance: -; CDR3nt: TGTGCCAGCAGCCCTAGCAGACAGCAGCCCCAGCATTTT; CDR3aa: CASSPSRQQPQHF
j_gene: TRBJ1-2; v_gene: TRBV7-8; d_gene: TRBD1; len: 14; abundance: once; CDR3nt: TGTGCCAGCAGCTTAGGGGACAGTCTCTATGGCTACACCTTC; CDR3aa: CASSLGDSLYGYTF
j_gene: TRBJ1-1; v_gene: TRBV5-1; d_gene: -; len: 14; abundance: -; CDR3nt: TGCGCCAGCAGCTTGCAGGGTCTGGGGACTGAAGCTTTCTTT; CDR3aa: CASSLQGLGTEAFF
j_gene: TRBJ1-1; v_gene: TRBV2; d_gene: -; len: 14; abundance: -; CDR3nt: TGTGCCAGCAGGGGACCCAGGGGCGGAACTGAAGCTTTCTTT; CDR3aa: CASRGPRGGTEAFF
j_gene: TRBJ2-1; v_gene: TRBV3-1/TRBV3-2; d_gene: -; len: 11; abundance: few; CDR3nt: TGTGCCAGCAGCGGCTACAATGAGCAGTTCTTC; CDR3aa: CASSGYNEQFF
j_gene: TRBJ2-7; v_gene: TRBV19; d_gene: -; len: 15; abundance: once; CDR3nt: TGTGCCAGTAGTATAATGGGCACGAGCTCCTACGAGCAGTACTTC; CDR3aa: CASSIMGTSSYEQYF
j_gene: TRBJ1-4; v_gene: TRBV19; d_gene: -; len: 15; abundance: -; CDR3nt: TGTGCCAGTAAACAGGAGCCTGCAACTAATGAAAAACTGTTTTTT; CDR3aa: CASKQEPATNEKLFF
j_gene: TRBJ1-3; v_gene: TRBV6-4; d_gene: TRBD1; len: 17; abundance: -; CDR3nt: TGTGCCAGCAGTGGGAGGGGGACAGCTAAAACGGCAAACACCATATATTTT; CDR3aa: CASSGRGTAKTANTIYF
j_gene: TRBJ1-5; v_gene: TRBV7-3; d_gene: -; len: 12; abundance: -; CDR3nt: TGTGCCAGCAGCCCCAACAATCAGCCCCAGCATTTT; CDR3aa: CASSPNNQPQHF
j_gene: TRBJ2-5; v_gene: TRBV4-2; d_gene: -; len: 14; abundance: -; CDR3nt: TGTGCCAGCAGTCTCAGGCAGCGGACGGGGTCCCAGTACTTC; CDR3aa: CASSLRQRTGSQYF
j_gene: TRBJ2-7; v_gene: TRBV6-5; d_gene: TRBD1; len: 12; abundance: -; CDR3nt: TGTGCCACCAGACAGGGAATACACGAGCAGTACTTC; CDR3aa: CATRQGIHEQYF
j_gene: TRBJ1-2; v_gene: TRBV18; d_gene: -; len: 15; abundance: -; CDR3nt: TGTGCCAGCTCGCCCGGACAGTCCGCTAACTATGGCTACACCTTC; CDR3aa: CASSPGQSANYGYTF
j_gene: TRBJ2-2; v_gene: TRBV19; d_gene: -; len: 14; abundance: -; CDR3nt: TGTGCCAGTAGCCTAACAAGGGGCACCGGGGAGCTGTTTTTT; CDR3aa: CASSLTRGTGELFF
j_gene: TRBJ1-5; v_gene: TRBV19; d_gene: -; len: 16; abundance: -; CDR3nt: TGTGCCACCCGGGATGCCCCAGTTTATAGCAATCAGCCCCAGCATTTT; CDR3aa: CATRDAPVYSNQPQHF
j_gene: TRBJ2-1; v_gene: TRBV5-4; d_gene: -; len: 15; abundance: -; CDR3nt: TGTGCCAGCAGCCACGTGGGGCCGGGTGACAATGAGCAGTTCTTC; CDR3aa: CASSHVGPGDNEQFF
j_gene: TRBJ1-5; v_gene: TRBV27; d_gene: -; len: 13; abundance: -; CDR3nt: TGTGCCAGCAGTTTATTGACGGGTCAGCCCCAGCATTTT; CDR3aa: CASSLLTGQPQHF
j_gene: TRBJ2-7; v_gene: TRBV12-3/TRBV12-4; d_gene: -; len: 10; abundance: -; CDR3nt: TGTGCCAGTGGGGGTCGCGAGCAGTACTTC; CDR3aa: CASGGREQYF
j_gene: TRBJ1-3; v_gene: TRBV19; d_gene: TRBD1; len: 20; abundance: -; CDR3nt: TGTGCCAGTAGGACCCGGGACAGGGGGGTACCAACAAGCTCTGGAAACACCATATATTTT; CDR3aa: CASRTRDRGVPTSSGNTIYF
j_gene: TRBJ1-2; v_gene: TRBV2; d_gene: -; len: 12; abundance: few; CDR3nt: TGTGCCAGCAAGGGAAGTTTACCAGGCTACACCTTC; CDR3aa: CASKGSLPGYTF
j_gene: TRBJ2-7; v_gene: TRBV20-1; d_gene: -; len: 11; abundance: -; CDR3nt: TGCAGTGCCAGGTCTAGCGTCGAGCAGTACTTC; CDR3aa: CSARSSVEQYF
j_gene: TRBJ1-5; v_gene: TRBV7-9; d_gene: TRBD1; len: 14; abundance: few; CDR3nt: TGTGCCAGCAGCTTACAGGGGGCCAATCAGCCCCAGCATTTT; CDR3aa: CASSLQGANQPQHF
j_gene: TRBJ2-5; v_gene: TRBV7-9; d_gene: -; len: 14; abundance: many; CDR3nt: TGTGCCAGCAGCTCCGCCGACCGGGGGGAGACCCAGTACTTC; CDR3aa: CASSSADRGETQYF
j_gene: TRBJ2-7; v_gene: TRBV6-6; d_gene: -; len: 14; abundance: -; CDR3nt: TGTGCCAGCAGTTACTCGGGCGGGCCCTACGAGCAGTACTTC; CDR3aa: CASSYSGGPYEQYF
j_gene: TRBJ2-3; v_gene: TRBV19; d_gene: -; len: 16; abundance: once; CDR3nt: TGTGCCAGTAGTCTCCCTCGGGGGACCCGCACAGATACGCAGTATTTT; CDR3aa: CASSLPRGTRTDTQYF
j_gene: TRBJ2-2; v_gene: TRBV7-8; d_gene: -; len: 15; abundance: -; CDR3nt: TGTGCCAGCAGCCCTGAACGGGGCCGCACCGGGGAGCTGTTTTTT; CDR3aa: CASSPERGRTGELFF
j_gene: TRBJ2-1; v_gene: TRBV7-2; d_gene: TRBD2; len: 17; abundance: -; CDR3nt: TGTGCCAGCAGCTTTCCAGGCGGGGGGATTAAATACAATGAGCAGTTCTTC; CDR3aa: CASSFPGGGIKYNEQFF
j_gene: TRBJ1-4; v_gene: TRBV30; d_gene: -; len: 17; abundance: -; CDR3nt: TGTGCCTGGAGTGTGGGTGCCACCTTTACAACTAATGAAAAACTGTTTTTT; CDR3aa: CAWSVGATFTTNEKLFF
j_gene: TRBJ1-6; v_gene: TRBV6-1; d_gene: -; len: 14; abundance: -; CDR3nt: TGTGCCAGCAGTGAGACCCAGAGTCATTCACCCCTCCACTTT; CDR3aa: CASSETQSHSPLHF
j_gene: TRBJ2-7; v_gene: TRBV6-5; d_gene: -; len: 12; abundance: -; CDR3nt: TGTGCCAGCCTTTTCACCGGATACGAGCAGTACTTC; CDR3aa: CASLFTGYEQYF
j_gene: TRBJ1-5; v_gene: TRBV2; d_gene: TRBD1; len: 16; abundance: few; CDR3nt: TGTGCCAGCAGTGAAAGGGACAGGGGATGGAATCAGCCCCAGCATTTT; CDR3aa: CASSERDRGWNQPQHF
j_gene: TRBJ1-1; v_gene: TRBV19; d_gene: -; len: 13; abundance: -; CDR3nt: TGTGCCAGTAGTATAGACGGAGAGGCTGAAGCTTTCTTT; CDR3aa: CASSIDGEAEAFF
j_gene: TRBJ2-7; v_gene: TRBV5-4; d_gene: TRBD2; len: 14; abundance: -; CDR3nt: TGTGCCAGCAGCATACTAGCGGGAAACTACGAGCAGTACTTC; CDR3aa: CASSILAGNYEQYF
j_gene: TRBJ1-2; v_gene: TRBV11-2; d_gene: TRBD1; len: 14; abundance: once; CDR3nt: TGTGCCAGCAGCCCCCGGACAGGGAACTATGGCTACACCTTC; CDR3aa: CASSPRTGNYGYTF